This TCR beta chain is drawn from a study of cytomegalovirus exposure and HLA in healthy donors. Study context: Among the 398 genotyped donors, around 81% were placed in the Caucasian-associated ancestry cluster.

Study-wide points: In a later analysis, DRB1 alleles had the most associated TCRs; HLA-C alleles the fewest. Confirmation was obtained in vitro that a few CMV-associated chains are specific for CMV antigens.

As to this clone: What it binds is not known.

The CDR3 is 13 residues long. V was cut by 3 bases and J by 2 bases, with 9 bases left in between. The germline V gene encodes CDR1 GTSNPN and CDR2 SVGIG (reference sequence). Researchers ran the PCR with 60 Vbeta and 13 Jbeta primers. Profiling relied on immunoSEQ multiplex PCR, and the TCRdb table lists in-frame clones only, not all of them. The profile covers 150,000 to 200,000 clones, with roughly 80% appearing a single time and approximately 1.5% taken by the ten largest. The source is a girl aged 10-17 years in good health and CMV-seropositive. The sequenced sample consisted of PBMCs. V and J are TRBV30 and TRBJ2-3; D is undetermined. The CDR3 DNA reads as TGTGCCTGGAGGGCCCTAGACACAGATACGCAGTATTTT. Its translation: CAWRALDTDTQYF. Full variable domain (remainder filled in from reference TRBV30 and TRBJ2-3): SQTIHQWPATLVQPVGSPLSLECTVEGTSNPNLYWYRQAAGRGLQLLFYSVGIGQISSEVPQNLSASRPQDRQFILSSKKLLLSDSGFYLCAWRALDTDTQYFGPGTRLTVL.